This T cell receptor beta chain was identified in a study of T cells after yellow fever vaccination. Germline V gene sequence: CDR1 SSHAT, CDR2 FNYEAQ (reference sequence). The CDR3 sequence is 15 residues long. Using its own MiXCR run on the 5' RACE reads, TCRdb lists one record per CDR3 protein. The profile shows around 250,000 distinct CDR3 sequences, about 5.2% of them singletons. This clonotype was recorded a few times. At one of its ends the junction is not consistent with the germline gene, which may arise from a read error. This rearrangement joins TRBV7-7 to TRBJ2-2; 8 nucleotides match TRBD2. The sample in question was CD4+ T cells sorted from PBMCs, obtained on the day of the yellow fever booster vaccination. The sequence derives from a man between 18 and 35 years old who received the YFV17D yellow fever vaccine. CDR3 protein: CASTPLAVNTGELFF. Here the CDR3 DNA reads TGTGCTAGCACCCCACTAGCGGTCAACACCGGGGAGCTGTTTTTT.